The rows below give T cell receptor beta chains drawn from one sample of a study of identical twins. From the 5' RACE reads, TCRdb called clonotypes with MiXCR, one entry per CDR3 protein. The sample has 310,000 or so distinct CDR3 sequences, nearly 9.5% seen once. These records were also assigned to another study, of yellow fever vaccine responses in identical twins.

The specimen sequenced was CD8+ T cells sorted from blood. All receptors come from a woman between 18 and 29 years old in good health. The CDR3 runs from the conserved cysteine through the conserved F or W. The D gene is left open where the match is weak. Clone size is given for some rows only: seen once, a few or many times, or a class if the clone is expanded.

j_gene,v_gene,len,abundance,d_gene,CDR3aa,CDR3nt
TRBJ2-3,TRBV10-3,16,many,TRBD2,CAISESTGGDTDTQYF,TGTGCCATCAGTGAGTCGACGGGGGGGGACACAGATACGCAGTATTTT
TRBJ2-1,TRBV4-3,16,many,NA,CASSQDVTGADNEQFF,TGCGCCAGCAGCCAAGACGTGACCGGGGCTGACAATGAGCAGTTCTTC
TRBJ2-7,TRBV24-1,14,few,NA,CATSESDLSYEQYF,TGTGCCACCAGTGAATCGGACCTATCCTACGAGCAGTACTTC
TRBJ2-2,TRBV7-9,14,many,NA,CASSLDHLSGELFF,TGTGCCAGCAGCTTAGACCACCTCTCCGGGGAGCTGTTTTTT
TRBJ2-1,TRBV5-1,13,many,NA,CASSLDPYNEQFF,TGCGCCAGCAGCTTGGACCCATACAATGAGCAGTTCTTC
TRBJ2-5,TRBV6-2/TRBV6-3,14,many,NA,CASSFYRVGETQYF,TGTGCCAGCAGTTTTTACAGGGTCGGGGAGACCCAGTACTTC
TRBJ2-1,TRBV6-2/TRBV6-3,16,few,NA,CASSYTVSSSYNEQFF,TGTGCCAGCAGTTACACTGTCTCGAGCTCCTACAATGAGCAGTTCTTC
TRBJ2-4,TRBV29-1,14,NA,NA,CSVEARGGLNIQYF,TGCAGCGTGGAAGCGAGGGGTGGCTTGAACATTCAGTACTTC
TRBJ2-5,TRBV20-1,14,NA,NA,CSANMAFEGETQYF,TGCAGTGCTAATATGGCATTCGAAGGAGAGACCCAGTACTTC
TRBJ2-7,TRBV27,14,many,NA,CASSLSSGAYEQYF,TGTGCCAGCAGTTTATCTTCAGGGGCCTACGAGCAGTACTTC
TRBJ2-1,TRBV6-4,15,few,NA,CASSAGSSSYNEQFF,TGTGCCAGCAGTGCGGGGAGCAGCTCCTACAATGAGCAGTTCTTC
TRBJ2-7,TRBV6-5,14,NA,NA,CASSYGSVGYEQYF,TGTGCCAGCAGTTACGGGTCCGTAGGGTACGAGCAGTACTTC
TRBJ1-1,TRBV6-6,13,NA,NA,CASTRGRATEAFF,TGTGCCAGCACCCGTGGGAGAGCCACTGAAGCTTTCTTT
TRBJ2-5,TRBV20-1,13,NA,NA,CSAPGPLQETQYF,TGCAGTGCGCCGGGACCTCTACAAGAGACCCAGTACTTC
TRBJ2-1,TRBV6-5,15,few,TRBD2,CASSYSLAGDNEQFF,TGTGCCAGCAGTTACTCGCTGGCGGGAGACAATGAGCAGTTCTTC
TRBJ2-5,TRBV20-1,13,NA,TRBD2,CSAPGLDQETQYF,TGCAGTGCTCCCGGACTAGACCAAGAGACCCAGTACTTC
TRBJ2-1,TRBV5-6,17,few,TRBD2,CASSPILWEGRNNEQFF,TGTGCCAGCAGCCCTATTTTGTGGGAGGGACGGAACAATGAGCAGTTCTTC
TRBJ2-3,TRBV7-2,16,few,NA,CASSFKGLAVTDTQYF,TGTGCCAGCAGCTTTAAGGGTTTGGCCGTTACAGATACGCAGTATTTT
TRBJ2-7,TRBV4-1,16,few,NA,CASSQDLADGFFAQYF,TGCGCCAGCAGCCAAGATCTGGCGGACGGGTTTTTTGCGCAGTACTTC
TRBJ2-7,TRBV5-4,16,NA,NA,CASSLAPTGDRYEQYF,TGTGCCAGCAGCTTGGCACCGACTGGGGATCGCTACGAGCAGTACTTC
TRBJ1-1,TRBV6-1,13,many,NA,CASSKPTDTEAFF,TGTGCCAGCAGTAAACCGACAGACACTGAAGCTTTCTTT
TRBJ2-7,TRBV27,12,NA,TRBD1,CASSLTGGEQYF,TGTGCCAGCAGTTTAACAGGGGGCGAGCAGTACTTC
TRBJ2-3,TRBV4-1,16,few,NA,CASSPPLGTSTDTQYF,TGCGCCAGCAGCCCCCCACTGGGAACCAGCACAGATACGCAGTATTTT
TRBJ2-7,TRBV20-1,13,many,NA,CSARDSRAYEQYF,TGCAGTGCTAGAGACTCCCGCGCCTACGAGCAGTACTTC
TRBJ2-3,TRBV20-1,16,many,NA,CSARDFQGTSTDTQYF,TGCAGTGCTAGAGATTTCCAGGGCACCAGCACAGATACGCAGTATTTT
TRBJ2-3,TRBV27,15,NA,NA,CASSLWDAGTDTQYF,TGTGCCAGCAGTTTATGGGACGCTGGAACGGATACGCAGTATTTT
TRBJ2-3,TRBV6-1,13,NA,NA,CASSPMGEDTQYF,TGTGCCAGCAGCCCGATGGGAGAAGATACGCAGTATTTT
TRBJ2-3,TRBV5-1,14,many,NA,CASSLRQGGDTQYF,TGCGCCAGCAGCTTGCGGCAGGGTGGAGATACGCAGTATTTT
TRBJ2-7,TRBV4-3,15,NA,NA,CASSQDLGNSYEQYF,TGCGCCAGCAGCCAAGATCTTGGCAACTCCTACGAGCAGTACTTC
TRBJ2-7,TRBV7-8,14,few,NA,CASSLEVESYEQYF,TGTGCCAGCAGCTTAGAGGTCGAATCCTACGAGCAGTACTTC
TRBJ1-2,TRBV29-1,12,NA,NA,CSVAGGEEGYTF,TGCAGCGTTGCCGGGGGCGAAGAGGGCTACACCTTC
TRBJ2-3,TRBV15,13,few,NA,CATSKTSTDTQYF,TGTGCCACCAGCAAAACTAGCACAGATACGCAGTATTTT
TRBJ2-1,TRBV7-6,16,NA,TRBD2,CASSLQAGGPRNEQFF,TGTGCCAGCAGCTTGCAAGCGGGAGGGCCGCGAAATGAGCAGTTCTTC
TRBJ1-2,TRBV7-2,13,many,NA,CAVPHRVDYGYTF,TGTGCCGTCCCTCACAGGGTTGACTATGGCTACACCTTC
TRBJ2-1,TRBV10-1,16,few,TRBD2,CASSEWGLAGNNEQFF,TGCGCCAGCAGTGAGTGGGGACTAGCGGGAAACAATGAGCAGTTCTTC
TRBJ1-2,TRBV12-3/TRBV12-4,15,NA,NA,CASSPGGVGTYGYTF,TGTGCCAGCAGCCCCGGGGGGGTGGGCACCTATGGCTACACCTTC
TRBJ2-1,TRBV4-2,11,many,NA,CASSQGHEQFF,TGTGCCAGCAGCCAAGGGCATGAGCAGTTCTTC
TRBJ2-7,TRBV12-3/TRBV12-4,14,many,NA,CASSPAGPIYEQYF,TGTGCCAGCAGTCCCGCCGGCCCCATCTACGAGCAGTACTTC
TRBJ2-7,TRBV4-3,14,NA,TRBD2,CASSRNSGAYEQYF,TGCGCCAGCAGCCGGAACAGCGGGGCCTACGAGCAGTACTTC
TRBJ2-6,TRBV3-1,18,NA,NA,CASSQEGKGASGANVLTF,TGTGCCAGCAGCCAAGAGGGAAAGGGAGCCTCTGGGGCCAACGTCCTGACTTTC
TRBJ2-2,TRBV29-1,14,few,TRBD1,CSVEGQGEDGELFF,TGCAGCGTTGAAGGACAGGGTGAAGACGGGGAGCTGTTTTTT
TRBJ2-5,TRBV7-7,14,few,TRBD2,CASSYTGGRETQYF,TGTGCTAGCAGCTACACCGGGGGGAGGGAGACCCAGTACTTC
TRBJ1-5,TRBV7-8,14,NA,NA,CASSLLQADQPQHF,TGTGCCAGCAGCTTACTACAGGCAGATCAGCCCCAGCATTTT
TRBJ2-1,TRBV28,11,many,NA,CASSFSGEQFF,TGTGCCAGCAGTTTTTCGGGGGAGCAGTTCTTC
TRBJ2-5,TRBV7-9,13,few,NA,CASSFLLLETQYF,TGTGCCAGCAGCTTCCTGTTATTAGAGACCCAGTACTTC